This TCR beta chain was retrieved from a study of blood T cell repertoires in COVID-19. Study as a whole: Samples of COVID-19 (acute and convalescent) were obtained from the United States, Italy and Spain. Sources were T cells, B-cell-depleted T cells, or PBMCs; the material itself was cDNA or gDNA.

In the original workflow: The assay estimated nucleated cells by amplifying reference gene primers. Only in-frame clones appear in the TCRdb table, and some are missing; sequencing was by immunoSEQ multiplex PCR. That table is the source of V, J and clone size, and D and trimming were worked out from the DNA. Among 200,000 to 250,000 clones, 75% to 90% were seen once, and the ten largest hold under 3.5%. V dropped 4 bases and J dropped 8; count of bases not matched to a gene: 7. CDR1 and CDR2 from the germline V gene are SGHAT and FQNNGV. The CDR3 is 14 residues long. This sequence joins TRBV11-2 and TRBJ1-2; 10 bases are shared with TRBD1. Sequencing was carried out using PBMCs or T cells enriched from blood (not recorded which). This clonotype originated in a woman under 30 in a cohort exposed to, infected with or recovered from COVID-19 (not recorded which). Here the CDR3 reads CASSSGGQGLGYTF. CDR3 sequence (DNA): TGTGCCAGCAGCTCCGGGGGACAGGGGTTAGGCTACACCTTC.